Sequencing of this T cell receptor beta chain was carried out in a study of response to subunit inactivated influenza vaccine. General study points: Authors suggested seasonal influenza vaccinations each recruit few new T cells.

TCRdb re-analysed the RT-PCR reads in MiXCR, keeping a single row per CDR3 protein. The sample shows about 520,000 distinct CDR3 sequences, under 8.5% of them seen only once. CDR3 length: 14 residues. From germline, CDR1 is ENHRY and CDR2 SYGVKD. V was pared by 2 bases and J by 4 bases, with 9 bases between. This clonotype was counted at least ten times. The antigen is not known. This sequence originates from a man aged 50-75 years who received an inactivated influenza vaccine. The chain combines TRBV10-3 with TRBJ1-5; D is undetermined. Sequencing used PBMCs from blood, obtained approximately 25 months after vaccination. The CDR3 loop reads CAISEPPQNQPQHF. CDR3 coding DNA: TGTGCCATCAGTGAGCCCCCACAGAATCAGCCCCAGCATTTT.